This entry lists 26 T cell receptor beta chains sequenced from one sample in a study of glioma-infiltrating T cells. TCR alpha and beta CDR3 regions were amplified from RNA using iRepertoire nested multiplex PCR. TCRdb called the multiplex PCR reads again in MiXCR, with one record for every CDR3 protein. The table has about 180,000 distinct CDR3 sequences, more than 35% seen once. Sequenced input: glioma tissue, nonneoplastic brain tissue, or PBMCs (not recorded which). The receptors originated from a human donor with low-grade glioma or glioblastoma, undergoing nonglioma brain surgery, or in good health (not recorded which).

A remark on this clonotype: A read error may explain this, as a much larger clone is one base away. This sequence joins TRBV5-1 and TRBJ2-1, with 12 bases aligning to TRBD2. This CDR3 region has 16 residues. Germline assignment: CDR1 SGHRS and CDR2 YFSETQ. The DNA for the CDR3 is TGCGACAGCAGCTTGGGGCTAGCGGGAGGGTACAATGAGCAGTTCTTC. It codes for CDSSLGLAGGYNEQFF.

The J gene is TRBJ1-2, the V gene TRBV2; tentative D call: TRBD1 (5 bases). The CDR3 spans 16 residues. V lost 6 bases, J lost 0 bases, and 17 bases lay in between. The V gene's germline CDR1 is SNHLY and CDR2 FYNNEI. In DNA form, the CDR3 reads TGTGCCAGCAGAAGGGACGGAATCCTTACTAACTATGGCTACACCTTC. Its translation is CASRRDGILTNYGYTF.

There are a few counts of this clonotype. The chain couples TRBV19 to TRBJ2-1; TRBD2 aligns across 10 bases. Germline CDR1 and CDR2: LNHDA and SQIVND (reference sequence). The ends lost 8 bases at V and 8 bases at J; junction bases unmatched: 3. The CDR3 runs to 12 residues. CDR3: CASGLADDEQFF. The CDR3 region has the DNA TGTGCCAGTGGACTAGCGGACGATGAGCAGTTCTTC. The full variable domain, completed using reference TRBV19 and TRBJ2-1, is DGGITQSPKYLFRKEGQNVTLSCEQNLNHDAMYWYRQDPGQGLRLIYYSQIVNDFQKGDIAEGYSVSREKKESFPLTVTSAQKNPTAFYLCASGLADDEQFFGPGTRLTVL.

This clonotype has just a few counts. A much bigger clone sits one base away, suggesting this may be a read error. This sequence joins TRBV28 and TRBJ1-1; tentatively, D is TRBD1 (5 bases). The ends were cut back, 6 bases at V and 5 bases at J, with 10 bases in the middle. CDR3 size: 12 residues. From germline, CDR1 is MDHEN and CDR2 SYDVKM. The DNA for the CDR3 is TGTGCCAGCAGGGGGGGGAAAACTGAAGCTTTCTTT. It translates to CASRGGKTEAFF.

In this sample, this clonotype turned up once. The V and J genes are TRBV5-4 and TRBJ1-4; D is possibly TRBD1 (6 bases). The CDR3 runs to 16 residues. With 4 bases removed from V and 0 bases from J, the gap between germline ends came to 13 bases. Germline CDR1 is SGHNT and CDR2 is YYREEE (reference sequence). The CDR3 DNA is TGTGCCAGCAGCCAAGGGGGGGGGACAACTAATGAAAAACTGTTTTTT. Encoded protein: CASSQGGGTTNEKLFF.

This clonotype has more than one count but fewer than ten. The chain employs TRBV7-8 and TRBJ2-1; TRBD2 matches at 10 bases. CDR1 is SGHVS and CDR2 is FQNEAQ in the germline V gene. V dropped 5 bases and J dropped 2; count of bases not matched to a gene: 3. The CDR3 has 15 amino acids. The CDR3 region is CASSVTSGAYNEQFF. CDR3 sequence (DNA): TGTGCCAGCAGCGTAACTAGCGGGGCCTACAATGAGCAGTTCTTC.

This clonotype appeared many times. This chain connects TRBV15 to TRBJ2-7, with D possibly matching TRBD2 (5 bases). Germline V lookup: CDR1 LNHNV, CDR2 YYDKDF (reference sequence). Trimming cost V 5 bases and J 2 bases, with 13 bases left between them. CDR3 length equals 14 residues. In nucleotides, the CDR3 is TGTGCCACCAGCTTCACAACGGGGACCTACGAGCAGTACTTC. It translates to CATSFTTGTYEQYF.

As to this clonotype: Just one base apart from a much larger clone, this may be a read error. This sequence joins TRBV20-1 and TRBJ2-1, with 9 bases identical to TRBD2. CDR1 DFQATT and CDR2 SNEGSKA come from the germline V gene (reference sequence). V shed 1 base and J 9 bases; nucleotides not matched to a gene: 7. CDR3 length equals 14 residues. The CDR3 bases are TGCAGTGCTAGAGCCATAGCGGGAGTTTTTGAGCAGTTCTTC. It is translated as CSARAIAGVFEQFF.

The chain joins TRBV10-3 to TRBJ2-3; 7 nucleotides match TRBD2. CDR3 length: 14 amino acids. Trimming at V came to 6 bases and at J to 4 bases, leaving 7 bases not matched to a gene. Germline V gives CDR1 ENHRY, CDR2 SYGVKD. This CDR3 is CAIRGGSEADTQYF. CDR3 bases: TGTGCCATCAGGGGGGGGAGTGAGGCAGATACGCAGTATTTT.

There are many counts of this clonotype. The chain joins TRBV27 to TRBJ2-1; 7 nucleotides align to TRBD2. Germline V CDR1 and CDR2: MNHEY, SMNVEV (reference sequence). The CDR3 is made up of 15 amino acids. J lost 2 bases, V lost 4 bases, and 5 bases had no gene match. The CDR3 coding sequence is TGTGCCAGCAGTTATGGACTAGAGACCTACAATGAGCAGTTCTTC. Translation: CASSYGLETYNEQFF.

DNA for the CDR3: TGTGCCAGCAGCGGGGCAGGGTGGGGCAATGAGCAGTTCTTC. It translates to CASSGAGWGNEQFF. The chain couples TRBV4-2 to TRBJ2-1, with D possibly TRBD1 on 5 matching bases. CDR3 length: 14 amino acids. Germline lookup yields CDR1 LGHNA and CDR2 YNFKEQ. Deletions cut 5 bases from V and 6 bases from J, with 14 bases between.

This clonotype has ten or more counts. V gene TRBV20-1 combines with J gene TRBJ2-1; D remains unclear. V lost 5 bases to trimming and J lost 5 bases, with 10 bases between them. From germline, CDR1 is DFQATT and CDR2 SNEGSKA (reference sequence). This CDR3 contains 12 residues. The CDR3 DNA reads TGCAGTGCTGTCGACCAAGACAATGAGCAGTTCTTC. Protein sequence: CSAVDQDNEQFF.

This clonotype has at least ten counts. This rearrangement joins TRBV20-1 to TRBJ2-5; 9 bases are shared with TRBD1. Germline CDR1 and CDR2: DFQATT and SNEGSKA (reference sequence). The V and J ends lost 0 bases and 9 bases, in that order; junction bases with no gene match: 17. CDR3 length: 17 amino acids. CDR3 region: CSARDGTGRLPEAAQYF. As DNA, the CDR3 is TGCAGTGCTAGAGACGGGACAGGGCGGCTGCCCGAGGCGGCCCAGTACTTC.

With regard to this clonotype: The junction does not match germline at one end; this may be a read error. The chain uses TRBV29-1 and TRBJ1-1; no firm D call. In germline, CDR1 is SQVTM, CDR2 ANQGSEA. The CDR3 extends over 11 amino acids. The CDR3 DNA is TGCAGCGTGTACAGAAACACTGAAGGTTTCTTT. Amino acids: CSVYRNTEGFF. Filled out from reference TRBV29-1 and TRBJ1-1, the complete variable domain reads SAVISQKPSRDICQRGTSLTIQCQVDSQVTMMFWYRQQPGQSLTLIATANQGSEATYESGFVIDKFPISRPNLTFSTLTVSNMSPEDSSIYLCSVYRNTEGFFGQGTRLTVV.

In the case of this clonotype: At one of its ends the junction is not consistent with the germline gene, which may arise from a read error. V gene TRBV20-1 combines with J gene TRBJ2-7; D gene uncertain. CDR1 is DFQATT, CDR2 SNEGSKA, per germline (reference sequence). There are 14 residues in the CDR3. CDR3 bases: TGCAGTGCTAGGGATCAACTGAGTACCTACGATCAGTACTTC. It encodes CSARDQLSTYDQYF.

This rearrangement joins TRBV3-1 to TRBJ2-1; no definite D call. Looked up from germline, CDR1 is LGHDT and CDR2 is YNNKEL (reference sequence). The CDR3 loop spans 12 amino acids. Trimming pared 5 bases from V and 6 bases from J, leaving 8 bases between. The CDR3 coding sequence is TGTGCCAGCAGCTTCGCTAGCAATGAGCAGTTCTTC. This encodes CASSFASNEQFF.

Points on this clonotype: Given a much more abundant clone one base away, this may be a read error. The J gene is TRBJ2-3, the V gene TRBV20-1, with D possibly called TRBD1 or TRBD2 (5 bases each). This CDR3 has 15 residues. Germline V CDR1 and CDR2: DFQATT, SNEGSKA (reference sequence). V gave up 7 bases and J gave up 2 bases, with 19 bases separating them. The CDR3 protein is CSGWGWDTSTDTQYF. The CDR3 DNA sequence: TGCAGTGGTTGGGGGTGGGATACCTCCACAGATACGCAGTATTTT.

As for this clonotype: This clone may be a read error of a much larger clone one base away. This chain joins TRBV14 and TRBJ1-1; a weak D match, TRBD1 (5 bases). The CDR3 contains 13 residues. Per germline, CDR1 SGHDN and CDR2 FVKESK. This CDR3 reads CDSSADRNTEAFF. In nucleotides, the CDR3 is TGTGACAGCAGTGCTGACAGGAACACTGAAGCTTTCTTT.

The chain has TRBV19 and TRBJ2-5; D may correspond to TRBD1 or TRBD2 (7 bases each). With 2 bases removed from V and 2 bases from J, the gap between germline ends came to 18 bases. Looked up from germline, CDR1 is LNHDA and CDR2 is SQIVND (reference sequence). CDR3 length: 17 amino acids. As DNA, the CDR3 is TGTGCCAGTAGTATAAGCGGGACAGCTATTCTGCAAGAGACCCAGTACTTC. It encodes CASSISGTAILQETQYF.

As to this clonotype: This may come from a read error, since a much larger clone is one base off. The gene calls are TRBV7-6 and TRBJ2-7; perhaps TRBD2 as D (5 bases). The V end lost 6 bases, the J end lost 4 bases, and 16 bases lay between the germline ends. Germline CDR1 SGHVS, CDR2 FNYEAQ. This CDR3 region has 14 residues. The CDR3 DNA is TGTGCCAGCAGGGCGACCGGGAAAAATTACGAGCAGTACTTC. Its translation is CASRATGKNYEQYF.

Only a few counts were recorded for this clonotype. This could be a read error, since a much larger clone is one nucleotide away. The chain employs TRBV27 and TRBJ2-7, with 8 bases matching TRBD1. The CDR3 totals 14 residues. Germline values: CDR1 MNHEY, CDR2 SMNVEV (reference sequence). The CDR3 spells CASALRQGIDEKYF. For the CDR3, the DNA is TGTGCCAGCGCCCTCCGACAGGGGATCGACGAGAAGTACTTC.

The chain couples TRBV19 to TRBJ1-1; no clear D gene. The germline V and J ends were trimmed by 5 bases and 6 bases, with 7 bases remaining between them. Per the germline V gene, CDR1 is LNHDA and CDR2 is SQIVND (reference sequence). The CDR3 sequence is 11 residues long. The CDR3 protein is CASSFVAEAFF. For the CDR3, the DNA is TGTGCCAGTAGTTTCGTTGCTGAAGCTTTCTTT. Full variable domain (missing parts from reference TRBV19 and TRBJ1-1): DGGITQSPKYLFRKEGQNVTLSCEQNLNHDAMYWYRQDPGQGLRLIYYSQIVNDFQKGDIAEGYSVSREKKESFPLTVTSAQKNPTAFYLCASSFVAEAFFGQGTRLTVV.

The sample holds many counts of this clonotype. This chain uses TRBV28 with TRBJ2-5; D gene unclear. Trimming stripped 6 bases from V and 5 bases from J, with 10 bases between. This CDR3 has 12 amino acids. CDR1 and CDR2 (germline): MDHEN, SYDVKM. This CDR3 reads CASSVEPETQYF. DNA for the CDR3: TGTGCCAGCAGCGTCGAGCCGGAGACCCAGTACTTC.

The V gene is TRBV18, the J gene TRBJ2-1; 7 nucleotides agree with TRBD2. Per germline, CDR1 KGHSH and CDR2 LQKENI. The trim removed 3 bases at V and 6 bases at J, leaving 8 bases unmatched. The CDR3 is made up of 15 amino acids. The CDR3 region has the DNA TGTGCCAGCTCACCTTTTACTAGCGTCACCAATGAGCAGTTCTTC. This sequence encodes CASSPFTSVTNEQFF.

On this clonotype itself: One base away lies a much larger clone, so this may be a sequencing read error. The chain has TRBV6-6 and TRBJ1-5, with D possibly being TRBD1 (5 bases). The CDR3 length is 15 residues. The V gene's germline CDR1 is MNHNY and CDR2 SVGAGI (reference sequence). Trimming left V 0 bases short and J 4 bases short, with 10 bases between. The CDR3 bases are TGTGCCAGCAGTTACTCCCGGGACGGGAATCAGCCCCAGCATTTT. This translates into CASSYSRDGNQPQHF.

Ten or more counts support this clonotype. V gene TRBV18 combines with J gene TRBJ1-1; D unresolved. CDR3 length: 14 residues. Germline V gives CDR1 KGHSH, CDR2 LQKENI. The V end lost 3 bases, the J end lost 0 bases, and 8 bases lay between the germline ends. CDR3 nucleotides: TGTGCCAGCTCACCGTTGACGATGAACACTGAAGCTTTCTTT. As protein: CASSPLTMNTEAFF.